This T cell receptor beta chain was observed in a study of T cells after yellow fever vaccination. The germline gives CDR1 MNHEY, CDR2 SVGEGT. Between the trimmed V and J ends, which lost 6 bases and 0 bases, there was a span of 14 bases. CDR3 size: 15 residues. This clonotype showed up just a few times. One entry per CDR3 protein, called by TCRdb with MiXCR from the 5' RACE reads. This table has some 340,000 distinct CDR3 sequences, about 10% appearing once. The sequencing used CD4+ T cells sorted from PBMCs, collected 45 days after the yellow fever booster vaccination. The V gene is TRBV6-2 or TRBV6-3, the J gene TRBJ1-2; tentative D call: TRBD1 (5 bases). This TCR was recovered from a young man who received the YFV17D yellow fever vaccine. CDR3 residues: CASRKETASNYGYTF. The CDR3 bases are TGTGCCAGCAGGAAAGAGACAGCCTCTAACTATGGCTACACCTTC.